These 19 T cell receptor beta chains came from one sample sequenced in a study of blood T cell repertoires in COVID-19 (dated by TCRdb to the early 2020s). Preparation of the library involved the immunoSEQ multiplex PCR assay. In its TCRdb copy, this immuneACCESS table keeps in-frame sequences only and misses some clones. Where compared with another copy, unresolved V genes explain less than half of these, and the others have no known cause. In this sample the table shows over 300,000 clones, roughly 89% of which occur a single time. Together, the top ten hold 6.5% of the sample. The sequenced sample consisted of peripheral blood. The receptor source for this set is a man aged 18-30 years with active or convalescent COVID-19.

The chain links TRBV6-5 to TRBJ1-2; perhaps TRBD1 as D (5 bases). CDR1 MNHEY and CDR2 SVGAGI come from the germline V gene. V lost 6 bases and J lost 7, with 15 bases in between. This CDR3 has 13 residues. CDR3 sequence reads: CASRETDVTGYTF. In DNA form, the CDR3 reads TGTGCCAGCAGGGAGACAGATGTCACTGGCTACACCTTC.

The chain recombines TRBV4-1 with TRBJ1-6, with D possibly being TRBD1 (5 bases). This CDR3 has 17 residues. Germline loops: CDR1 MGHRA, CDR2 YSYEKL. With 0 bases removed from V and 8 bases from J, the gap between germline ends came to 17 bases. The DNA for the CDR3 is TGCGCCAGCAGCCAAGATCCAGCGGGGGTTGGCGATTCACCCCTCCACTTT. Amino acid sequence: CASSQDPAGVGDSPLHF.

The DNA of the CDR3 is TGTGCCAGCAGCCGGGGACAGGGGGCCTTCGGTGAGCAGTTCTTC. Translated, it gives CASSRGQGAFGEQFF. The V gene is TRBV6-5, the J gene TRBJ2-1; 12 bases line up with TRBD1. Germline trimming cut 6 bases from V and 9 bases from J; bases unmatched to any gene: 9. The CDR3 has 15 residues. Germline V gene lookup returns CDR1 MNHEY and CDR2 SVGAGI.

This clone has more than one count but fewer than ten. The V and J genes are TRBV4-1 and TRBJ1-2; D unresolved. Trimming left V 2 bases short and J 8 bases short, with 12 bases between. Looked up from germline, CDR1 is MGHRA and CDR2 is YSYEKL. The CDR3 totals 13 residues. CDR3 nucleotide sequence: TGCGCCAGCAGCCAAACCCCCCGCCTAGGCTACACCTTC. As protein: CASSQTPRLGYTF.

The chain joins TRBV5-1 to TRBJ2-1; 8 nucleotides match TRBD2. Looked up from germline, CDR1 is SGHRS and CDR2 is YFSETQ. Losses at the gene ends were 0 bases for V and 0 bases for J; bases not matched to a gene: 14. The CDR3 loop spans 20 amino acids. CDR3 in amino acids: CASSLVRGGPPDSSYNEQFF. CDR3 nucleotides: TGCGCCAGCAGCTTGGTGCGCGGGGGGCCTCCCGATAGCTCCTACAATGAGCAGTTCTTC.

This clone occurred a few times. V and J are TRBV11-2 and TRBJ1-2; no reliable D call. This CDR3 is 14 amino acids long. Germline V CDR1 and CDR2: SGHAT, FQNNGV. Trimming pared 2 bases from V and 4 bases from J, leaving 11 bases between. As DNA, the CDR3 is TGTGCCAGCAGCTTACTTACAGAGCCCTATGGCTACACCTTC. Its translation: CASSLLTEPYGYTF. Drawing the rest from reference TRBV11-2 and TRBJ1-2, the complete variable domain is EAGVAQSPRYKIIEKRQSVAFWCNPISGHATLYWYQQILGQGPKLLIQFQNNGVVDDSQLPKDRFSAERLKGVDSTLKIQPAKLEDSAVYLCASSLLTEPYGYTFGSGTRLTVV.

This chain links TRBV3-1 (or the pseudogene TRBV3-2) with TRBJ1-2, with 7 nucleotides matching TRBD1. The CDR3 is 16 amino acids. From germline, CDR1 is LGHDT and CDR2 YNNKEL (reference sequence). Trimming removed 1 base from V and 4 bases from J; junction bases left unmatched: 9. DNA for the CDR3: TGTGCCAGCAGCCAAGGGGGACAGCTTTCGAGCTATGGCTACACCTTC. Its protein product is CASSQGGQLSSYGYTF.

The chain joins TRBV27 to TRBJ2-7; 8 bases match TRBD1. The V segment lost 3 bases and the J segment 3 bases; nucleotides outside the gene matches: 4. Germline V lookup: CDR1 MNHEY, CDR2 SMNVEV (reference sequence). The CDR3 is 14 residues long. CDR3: CASSFRTGHYEQYF. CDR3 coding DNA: TGTGCCAGCAGTTTTAGGACAGGGCACTACGAGCAGTACTTC.

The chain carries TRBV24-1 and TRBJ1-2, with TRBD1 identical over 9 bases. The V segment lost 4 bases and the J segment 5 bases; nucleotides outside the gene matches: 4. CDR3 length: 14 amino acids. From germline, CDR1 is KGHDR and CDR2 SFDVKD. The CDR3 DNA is TGTGCCACCAGTGACCCGGACAGGGGTTATGGCTACACCTTC. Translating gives CATSDPDRGYGYTF.

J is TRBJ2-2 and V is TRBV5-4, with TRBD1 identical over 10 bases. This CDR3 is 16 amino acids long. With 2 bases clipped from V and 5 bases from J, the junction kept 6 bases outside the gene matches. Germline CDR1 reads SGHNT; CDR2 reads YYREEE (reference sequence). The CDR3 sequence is CASSFGRTGGTGELFF. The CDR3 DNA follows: TGTGCCAGCAGCTTTGGGCGGACAGGGGGGACCGGGGAGCTGTTTTTT.

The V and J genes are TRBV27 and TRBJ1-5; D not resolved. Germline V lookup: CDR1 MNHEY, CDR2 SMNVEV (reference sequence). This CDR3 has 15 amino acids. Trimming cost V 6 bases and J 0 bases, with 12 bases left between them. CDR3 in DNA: TGTGCCAGCAGACCCCACCCAGATAGCAATCAGCCCCAGCATTTT. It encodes CASRPHPDSNQPQHF.

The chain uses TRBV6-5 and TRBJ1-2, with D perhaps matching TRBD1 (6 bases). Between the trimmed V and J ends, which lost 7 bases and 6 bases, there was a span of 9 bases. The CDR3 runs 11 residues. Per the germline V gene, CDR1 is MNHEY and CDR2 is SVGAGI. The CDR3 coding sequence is TGTGCCAGCAACCACAGGGATGGCTACACCTTC. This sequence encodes CASNHRDGYTF.

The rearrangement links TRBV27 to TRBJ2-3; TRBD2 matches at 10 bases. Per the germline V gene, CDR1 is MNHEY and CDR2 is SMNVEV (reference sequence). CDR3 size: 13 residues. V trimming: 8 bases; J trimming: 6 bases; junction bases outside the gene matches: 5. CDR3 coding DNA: TGTGCCAGCGGTCAGCGGGGGGGGGATACGCAGTATTTT. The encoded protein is CASGQRGGDTQYF.

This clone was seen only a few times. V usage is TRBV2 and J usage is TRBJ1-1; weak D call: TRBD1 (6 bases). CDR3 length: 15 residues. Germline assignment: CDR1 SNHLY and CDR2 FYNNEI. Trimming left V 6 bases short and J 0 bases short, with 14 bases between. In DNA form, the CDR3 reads TGTGCCAGCAGCACTCAGGGGAGTGTGAACACTGAAGCTTTCTTT. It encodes CASSTQGSVNTEAFF.

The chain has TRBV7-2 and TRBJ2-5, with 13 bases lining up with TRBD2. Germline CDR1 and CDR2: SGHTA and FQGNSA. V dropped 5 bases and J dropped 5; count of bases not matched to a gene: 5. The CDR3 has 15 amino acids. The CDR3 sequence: CASSGTSGTMETQYF. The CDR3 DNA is TGTGCCAGCAGCGGGACTAGCGGGACGATGGAGACCCAGTACTTC.

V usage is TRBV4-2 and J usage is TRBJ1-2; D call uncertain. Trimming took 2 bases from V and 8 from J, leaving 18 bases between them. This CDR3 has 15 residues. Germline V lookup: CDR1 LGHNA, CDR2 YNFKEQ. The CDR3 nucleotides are TGTGCCAGCAGCCAATCCTCGGGGTCTATTAAAGGCTACACCTTC. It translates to CASSQSSGSIKGYTF.

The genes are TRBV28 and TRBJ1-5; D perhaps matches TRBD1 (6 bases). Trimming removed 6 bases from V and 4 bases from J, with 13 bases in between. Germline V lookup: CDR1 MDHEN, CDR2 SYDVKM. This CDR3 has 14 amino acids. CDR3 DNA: TGTGCCAGCAGCCATGACAGGAATAATCAGCCCCAGCATTTT. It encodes CASSHDRNNQPQHF. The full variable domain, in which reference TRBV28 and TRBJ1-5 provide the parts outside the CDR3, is DVKVTQSSRYLVKRTGEKVFLECVQDMDHENMFWYRQDPGLGLRLIYFSYDVKMKEKGDIPEGYSVSREKKERFSLILESASTNQTSMYLCASSHDRNNQPQHFGDGTRLSIL.

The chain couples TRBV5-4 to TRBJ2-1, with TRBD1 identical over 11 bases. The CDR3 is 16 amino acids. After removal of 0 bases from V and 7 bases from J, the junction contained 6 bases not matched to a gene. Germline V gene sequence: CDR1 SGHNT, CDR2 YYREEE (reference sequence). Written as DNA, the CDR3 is TGTGCCAGCAGCTTGGCCGGACAGGGGGCTAAGAATGAGCAGTTCTTC. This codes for CASSLAGQGAKNEQFF.

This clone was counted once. The CDR3 nucleotides are TGTGCCAGCAGTAGCGGGGGGAGGTCCTACGAGCAGTACTTC. This gives the protein CASSSGGRSYEQYF. V usage is TRBV7-2 and J usage is TRBJ2-7; TRBD2 matches 10 bases. V trimming: 6 bases; J trimming: 1 base; junction bases outside the gene matches: 3. This CDR3 is 14 amino acids long. Germline V gene lookup returns CDR1 SGHTA and CDR2 FQGNSA. Together with reference TRBV7-2 and TRBJ2-7, the CDR3 gives the full variable domain: GAGVSQSPSNKVTEKGKDVELRCDPISGHTALYWYRQSLGQGLEFLIYFQGNSAPDKSGLPSDRFSAERTGGSVSTLTIQRTQQEDSAVYLCASSSGGRSYEQYFGPGTRLTVT.